Each of the 26 T cell receptor beta chains below was sequenced from the same sample in a study of T cells in localized non-small cell lung cancer. Repertoires were generated with immunoSEQ multiplex PCR, while TCRdb's copy carries only in-frame clones and drops some. The sample has 70,000 to 75,000 clones, approximately 88% seen once. The input for sequencing was peripheral blood, taken before any cancer treatment. These receptors were obtained from a female donor of 60 years or more with stage I lung adenocarcinoma.

The rearrangement joins TRBV7-5 to TRBJ1-5; the table's D call of TRBD1 was not tested on the DNA. TRBV7-5 is designated a pseudogene. The CDR3 length is 19 residues. CDR3 DNA sequence: TGTGCCAGAAGCACTCGACAGGCCGGGCTATGTAATGCCAATCAGCCCCAGCATTTT. The encoded protein is CARSTRQAGLCNANQPQHF.

The rearrangement uses TRBV5-6 and TRBJ1-4; 9 bases are a match to TRBD1. CDR3 length equals 18 residues. V lost 2 bases, J lost 6 bases, and 14 bases stayed unmatched. Germline CDR1 reads SGHDT; CDR2 reads YYEEEE. The CDR3 region has the DNA TGTGCCAGCAGCTTACACCAATCTGGACAGGGGCACGATGAAAAACTGTTTTTT. It encodes CASSLHQSGQGHDEKLFF. Using reference TRBV5-6 and TRBJ1-4 for the parts outside the CDR3, the full variable domain is DAGVTQSPTHLIKTRGQQVTLRCSPKSGHDTVSWYQQALGQGPQFIFQYYEEEERQRGNFPDRFSGHQFPNYSSELNVNALLLGDSALYLCASSLHQSGQGHDEKLFFGSGTQLSVL.

This rearrangement joins TRBV19 to TRBJ2-3; no clear D gene. Germline CDR1 and CDR2: LNHDA and SQIVND (reference sequence). Trimming left V 3 bases short and J 0 bases short, with 7 bases between. There are 14 residues in the CDR3. The CDR3 DNA reads as TGTGCCAGTAGTATCAGCCTTAGCACAGATACGCAGTATTTT. This encodes CASSISLSTDTQYF.

In this sample, this clone turned up once. The chain recombines TRBV15 with TRBJ1-1, with a weak D call TRBD1 (6 bases). CDR1 is LNHNV, CDR2 YYDKDF, per germline (reference sequence). V shed 0 bases and J shed 8 bases, with 10 bases lying between them. CDR3 size: 13 residues. The CDR3 spells CATSRDPGTEAFF. The CDR3 nucleotides read TGTGCCACCAGCAGAGACCCCGGGACAGAAGCTTTCTTT.

This chain connects TRBV7-2 to TRBJ2-3, with TRBD2 matching 12 bases. The V gene end was trimmed by 4 bases and the J gene end by 4 bases; junction bases not matched to a gene: 6. The CDR3 runs to 16 residues. The germline gives CDR1 SGHTA, CDR2 FQGNSA. The CDR3 DNA is TGTGCCAGCAGCTCCAATCTAGCGGGAGGGCCAGATACGCAGTATTTT. It yields the protein CASSSNLAGGPDTQYF.

The V gene is TRBV5-1, the J gene TRBJ1-2; possibly TRBD1 for D (5 bases). This CDR3 contains 15 residues. Between the trimmed V and J ends, which lost 0 bases and 0 bases, there was a span of 9 bases. Germline CDR1 SGHRS, CDR2 YFSETQ. In DNA form, the CDR3 reads TGCGCCAGCAGCTTGGATCTGACAGCTAACTATGGCTACACCTTC. Its protein product is CASSLDLTANYGYTF.

The chain recombines TRBV28 with TRBJ1-1; 7 bases align to TRBD1. With 9 bases clipped from V and 3 bases from J, the junction kept 7 bases outside the gene matches. From germline, CDR1 is MDHEN and CDR2 SYDVKM. The CDR3 spans 13 residues. CDR3 nucleotides: TGTGCCAGGACCGGCGGGACAGACACTGAAGCTTTCTTT. Encoded protein: CARTGGTDTEAFF.

The J gene is TRBJ2-5, the V gene TRBV7-6; a possible D gene is TRBD2 (5 bases). The V gene lost 5 bases and the J gene lost 7 bases, with 14 bases spanning the gap. CDR3 length: 13 residues. CDR1 is SGHVS, CDR2 FNYEAQ, per germline. CDR3 in amino acids: CASSDLGDGTQYF. The CDR3 region has the DNA TGTGCCAGCAGCGATCTCGGGGATGGGACCCAGTACTTC.

The chain has TRBV10-3 and TRBJ2-3, with TRBD2 matching over 7 bases. There are 14 residues in the CDR3. The J segment lost 0 bases and the V segment lost 6 bases, leaving 3 bases of the junction unmatched. Germline CDR1 and CDR2: ENHRY and SYGVKD. The CDR3: CAIRSGASTDTQYF. For the CDR3, the DNA is TGTGCCATCAGGAGCGGGGCGAGCACAGATACGCAGTATTTT.

V and J are TRBV18 and TRBJ2-7, with TRBD2 identical over 7 bases. The CDR3 totals 15 residues. V lost 3 bases, J lost 0 bases, and 5 bases stayed unmatched. In germline, CDR1 is KGHSH, CDR2 LQKENI. The CDR3 spells CASSPLAEVSYEQYF. DNA for the CDR3: TGTGCCAGCTCACCTCTAGCGGAGGTCTCCTACGAGCAGTACTTC.

This chain uses TRBV27 with TRBJ2-7, with TRBD1 matching over 10 bases. The CDR3 is 16 residues long. V gave up 3 bases and J gave up 5 bases; unmatched junction bases: 10. The germline CDR1 and CDR2 sequences are MNHEY and SMNVEV (reference sequence). This chain's CDR3 is CASSFVPGQGFHEQYF. CDR3 in DNA: TGTGCCAGCAGTTTCGTACCGGGACAGGGGTTCCACGAGCAGTACTTC.

The V call is TRBV18, the J call TRBJ2-1, with D tentatively TRBD1 or TRBD2 (6 bases each). Germline loops: CDR1 KGHSH, CDR2 LQKENI. The CDR3 contains 15 residues. Trimming cost V 2 bases and J 6 bases, with 14 bases left between them. The DNA for the CDR3 is TGTGCCAGCTCACCAGCCGGGGGCCTTCTCAATGAGCAGTTCTTC. This translates into CASSPAGGLLNEQFF.

The chain uses TRBV27 and TRBJ2-7; 8 nucleotides agree with TRBD1. The germline gives CDR1 MNHEY, CDR2 SMNVEV (reference sequence). The CDR3 sequence is 16 residues long. The J segment lost 3 bases and the V segment lost 0 bases, leaving 7 bases of the junction unmatched. The CDR3 sequence: CASSLSTGALLYEQYF. Written as DNA, the CDR3 is TGTGCCAGCAGTTTATCGACAGGGGCACTGCTCTACGAGCAGTACTTC.

The chain employs TRBV5-6 and TRBJ2-3; perhaps D is TRBD1 or TRBD2 (6 bases each). Per the germline V gene, CDR1 is SGHDT and CDR2 is YYEEEE. Trimming left V 4 bases short and J 3 bases short, with 12 bases between. The CDR3 length is 14 residues. CDR3 loop: CASSRGPSTDTQYF. As DNA, the CDR3 is TGTGCCAGCAGCCGGGGGCCAAGTACAGATACGCAGTATTTT. The entire variable domain, with the rest obtained from reference TRBV5-6 and TRBJ2-3, is as follows: DAGVTQSPTHLIKTRGQQVTLRCSPKSGHDTVSWYQQALGQGPQFIFQYYEEEERQRGNFPDRFSGHQFPNYSSELNVNALLLGDSALYLCASSRGPSTDTQYFGPGTRLTVL.

The genes are TRBV29-1 and TRBJ2-5; TRBD2 matches 9 bases. Germline loops: CDR1 SQVTM, CDR2 ANQGSEA. The ends lost 6 bases at V and 6 bases at J; junction bases unmatched: 8. The CDR3 has 13 residues. The CDR3 reads CSVENLAGKTQYF. The CDR3 DNA reads as TGCAGCGTCGAAAACCTAGCGGGGAAGACCCAGTACTTC.

The rearrangement uses TRBV6-6 and TRBJ1-1; D gene ambiguous. This CDR3 has 14 residues. Germline lookup yields CDR1 MNHNY and CDR2 SVGAGI (reference sequence). The V end lost 8 bases, the J end lost 1 base, and 14 bases lay between the germline ends. In DNA, the CDR3 is TGTGCCAGCCGGGTTAATCAAGCGAACACTGAAGCTTTCTTT. As protein: CASRVNQANTEAFF.

This chain connects TRBV6-5 to TRBJ2-7; D unclear. Trimming shortened V by 0 bases and J by 5 bases, and 14 bases separated the two germline ends. This CDR3 is 15 amino acids long. CDR1 and CDR2 from the germline V gene are MNHEY and SVGAGI. CDR3 nucleotide sequence: TGTGCCAGCAGTTACTCGGAAGGACGTCCCGACGAGCAGTACTTC. Encoded protein: CASSYSEGRPDEQYF.

The rearrangement links TRBV6-5 to TRBJ1-4, with D possibly matching TRBD1 (5 bases). CDR1 is MNHEY and CDR2 is SVGAGI in the germline V gene. This CDR3 has 12 residues. Trimming took 5 bases from V and 4 from J, leaving 5 bases between them. DNA of the CDR3: TGTGCCAGCAGTAGGGGTAATGAAAAACTGTTTTTT. Its translation: CASSRGNEKLFF.

The genes are TRBV9 and TRBJ2-1, with a tentative D call TRBD2 (6 bases). Trimming took 0 bases from V and 8 from J, leaving 21 bases between them. From germline, CDR1 is SGDLS and CDR2 YYNGEE. The CDR3 totals 17 residues. For the CDR3, the DNA is TGTGCCAGCAGCGTAGGATTGAGACGGGGGTTCGGGGATGAGCAGTTCTTC. This sequence encodes CASSVGLRRGFGDEQFF.

The V gene is TRBV5-4, the J gene TRBJ1-1; D uncertain. Germline CDR1 and CDR2: SGHNT and YYREEE (reference sequence). The CDR3 is 14 amino acids. V was trimmed by 1 base and J by 0 bases, leaving 7 bases between them. CDR3 in DNA: TGTGCCAGCAGCTTGAAAGTTTTGAACACTGAAGCTTTCTTT. It encodes CASSLKVLNTEAFF.

This chain connects TRBV29-1 to TRBJ1-2; D perhaps matches TRBD1 (5 bases). CDR3 length: 12 amino acids. Germline CDR1 reads SQVTM; CDR2 reads ANQGSEA. V gave up 6 bases and J gave up 8 bases, with 16 bases separating them. The CDR3 is CSVARDPGGYTF. The CDR3 coding sequence is TGCAGCGTGGCCAGGGACCCGGGAGGCTACACCTTC.

This chain connects TRBV9 to TRBJ1-6; D unclear. The V end was cut by 0 bases, the J end by 7 bases, with 8 bases between. Germline lookup yields CDR1 SGDLS and CDR2 YYNGEE. The CDR3 is made up of 14 amino acids. CDR3 protein: CASSVEGNNSPLHF. The DNA for the CDR3 is TGTGCCAGCAGCGTAGAGGGCAACAATTCACCCCTCCACTTT.

The CDR3 reads CATSRDARNPEYEQYF. DNA of the CDR3: TGTGCCACCAGCAGAGATGCGCGGAACCCTGAGTACGAGCAGTACTTC. The chain carries TRBV15 and TRBJ2-7; D gene unclear. Between the trimmed V and J ends, which lost 0 bases and 4 bases, there was a span of 16 bases. The germline gives CDR1 LNHNV, CDR2 YYDKDF (reference sequence). This CDR3 has 16 amino acids.

The J gene is TRBJ1-4, the V gene TRBV9; TRBD1 is a possible D gene (5 bases). Trimming shortened V by 3 bases and J by 0 bases, and 12 bases separated the two germline ends. The CDR3 has 16 amino acids. CDR1 SGDLS and CDR2 YYNGEE come from the germline V gene. The CDR3 DNA reads as TGTGCCAGCAGCGACCGGGACGGTGCAACTAATGAAAAACTGTTTTTT. The encoded protein is CASSDRDGATNEKLFF. Full variable domain (rest looked up from reference TRBV9 and TRBJ1-4): DSGVTQTPKHLITATGQRVTLRCSPRSGDLSVYWYQQSLDQGLQFLIQYYNGEERAKGNILERFSAQQFPDLHSELNLSSLELGDSALYFCASSDRDGATNEKLFFGSGTQLSVL.

The CDR3: CASSLSQRTHEQYF. CDR3 in DNA: TGCGCCAGCAGCTTAAGCCAGAGGACCCACGAGCAGTACTTC. This chain connects TRBV5-1 to TRBJ2-7; no clear D. Germline V gene data show CDR1 as SGHRS and CDR2 as YFSETQ. CDR3 size: 14 residues. The V end was cut by 2 bases, the J end by 5 bases, with 14 bases between.

This chain connects TRBV19 to TRBJ1-1, with D possibly being TRBD1 (6 bases). Per the germline V gene, CDR1 is LNHDA and CDR2 is SQIVND (reference sequence). The V and J ends lost 3 bases and 1 base respectively, with 9 bases between them. The CDR3 sequence is 14 residues long. The CDR3 DNA is TGTGCCAGTAGTATCGGGGGGGCGAACACTGAAGCTTTCTTT. Its protein is CASSIGGANTEAFF.